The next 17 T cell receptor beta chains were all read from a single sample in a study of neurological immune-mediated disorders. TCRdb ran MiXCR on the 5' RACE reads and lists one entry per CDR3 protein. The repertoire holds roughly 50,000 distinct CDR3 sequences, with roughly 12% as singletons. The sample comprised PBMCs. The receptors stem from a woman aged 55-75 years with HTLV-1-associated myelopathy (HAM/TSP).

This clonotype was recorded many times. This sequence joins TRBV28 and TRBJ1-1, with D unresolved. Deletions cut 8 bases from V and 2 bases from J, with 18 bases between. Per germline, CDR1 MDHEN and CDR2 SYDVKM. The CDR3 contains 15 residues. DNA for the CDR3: TGTGCCAGCTACCGCCGGGGAGTCGGAAACACTGAAGCTTTCTTT. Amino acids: CASYRRGVGNTEAFF. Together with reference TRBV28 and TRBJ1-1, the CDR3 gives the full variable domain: DVKVTQSSRYLVKRTGEKVFLECVQDMDHENMFWYRQDPGLGLRLIYFSYDVKMKEKGDIPEGYSVSREKKERFSLILESASTNQTSMYLCASYRRGVGNTEAFFGQGTRLTVV.

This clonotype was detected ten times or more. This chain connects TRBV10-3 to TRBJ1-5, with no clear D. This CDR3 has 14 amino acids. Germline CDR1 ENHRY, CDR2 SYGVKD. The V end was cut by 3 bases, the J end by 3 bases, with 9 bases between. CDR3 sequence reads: CAISDIGYNQPQHF. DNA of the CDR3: TGTGCCATCAGTGATATAGGGTACAATCAGCCCCAGCATTTT.

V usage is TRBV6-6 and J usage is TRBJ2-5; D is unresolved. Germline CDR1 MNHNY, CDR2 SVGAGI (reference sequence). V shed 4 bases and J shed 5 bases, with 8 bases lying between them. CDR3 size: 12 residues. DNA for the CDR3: TGTGCCAGCAGTTTGTCCTCGGAGACCCAGTACTTC. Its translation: CASSLSSETQYF.

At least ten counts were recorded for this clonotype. The CDR3 is CASSWRMGSSYEQYF. In nucleotides, the CDR3 is TGTGCCAGCAGTTGGCGTATGGGGAGCTCCTACGAGCAGTACTTC. The chain couples TRBV28 to TRBJ2-7, with D maybe TRBD2 (5 bases). Germline CDR1 and CDR2: MDHEN and SYDVKM. Trimming removed 4 bases at V and 0 bases at J, with 13 bases between. The CDR3 is 15 residues long.

The CDR3 loop is CASSLLAGGTKYEQFF. For the CDR3, the DNA is TGTGCCAGCAGCTTACTAGCGGGAGGGACGAAGTATGAGCAGTTCTTC. The genes are TRBV7-9 and TRBJ2-1; 12 bases line up with TRBD2. Germline V lookup: CDR1 SEHNR, CDR2 FQNEAQ (reference sequence). J was trimmed by 8 bases and V by 2 bases; bases with no gene match: 7. This CDR3 spans 16 amino acids. Together with reference TRBV7-9 and TRBJ2-1, the CDR3 gives the full variable domain: DTGVSQNPRHKITKRGQNVTFRCDPISEHNRLYWYRQTLGQGPEFLTYFQNEAQLEKSRLLSDRFSAERPKGSFSTLEIQRTEQGDSAMYLCASSLLAGGTKYEQFFGPGTRLTVL.

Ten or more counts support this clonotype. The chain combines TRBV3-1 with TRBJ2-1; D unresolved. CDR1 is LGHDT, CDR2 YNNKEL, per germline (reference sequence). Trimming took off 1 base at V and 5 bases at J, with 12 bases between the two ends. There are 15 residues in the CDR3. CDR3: CASSQGSARNNEQFF. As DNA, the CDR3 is TGTGCCAGCAGCCAAGGATCGGCGCGGAACAATGAGCAGTTCTTC.

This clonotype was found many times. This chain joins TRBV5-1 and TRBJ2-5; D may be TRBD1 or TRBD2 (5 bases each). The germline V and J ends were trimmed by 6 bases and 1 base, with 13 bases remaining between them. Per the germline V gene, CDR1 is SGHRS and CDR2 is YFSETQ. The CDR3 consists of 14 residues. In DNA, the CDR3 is TGCGCCAGCACTTCTGGGACCTCCCAAGAGACCCAGTACTTC. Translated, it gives CASTSGTSQETQYF.

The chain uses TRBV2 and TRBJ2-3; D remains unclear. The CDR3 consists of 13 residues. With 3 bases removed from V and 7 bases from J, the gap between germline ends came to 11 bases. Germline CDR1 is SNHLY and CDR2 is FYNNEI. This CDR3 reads CASSEFDRYTQYF. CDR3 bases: TGTGCCAGCAGTGAGTTTGACCGGTATACGCAGTATTTT.

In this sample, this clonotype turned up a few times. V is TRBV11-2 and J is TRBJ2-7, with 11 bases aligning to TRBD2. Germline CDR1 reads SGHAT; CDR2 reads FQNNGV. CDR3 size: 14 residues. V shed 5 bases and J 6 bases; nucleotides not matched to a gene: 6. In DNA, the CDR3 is TGTGCCAGCAGCCCAATAGCGGGAGGGCTCGAGCAGTACTTC. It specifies CASSPIAGGLEQYF.

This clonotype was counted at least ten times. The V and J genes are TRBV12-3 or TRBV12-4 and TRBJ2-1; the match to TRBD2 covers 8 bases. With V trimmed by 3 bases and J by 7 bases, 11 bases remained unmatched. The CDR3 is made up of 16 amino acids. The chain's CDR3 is CASSFLSGKVENEQFF. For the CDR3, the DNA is TGTGCCAGCAGTTTCCTTAGCGGGAAAGTTGAGAATGAGCAGTTCTTC.

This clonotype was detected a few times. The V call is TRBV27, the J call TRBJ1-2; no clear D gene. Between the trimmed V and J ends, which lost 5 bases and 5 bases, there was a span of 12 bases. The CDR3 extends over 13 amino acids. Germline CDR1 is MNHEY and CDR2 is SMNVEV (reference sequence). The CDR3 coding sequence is TGTGCCAGCAGTCAGCCATACAAATATGGCTACACCTTC. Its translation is CASSQPYKYGYTF.

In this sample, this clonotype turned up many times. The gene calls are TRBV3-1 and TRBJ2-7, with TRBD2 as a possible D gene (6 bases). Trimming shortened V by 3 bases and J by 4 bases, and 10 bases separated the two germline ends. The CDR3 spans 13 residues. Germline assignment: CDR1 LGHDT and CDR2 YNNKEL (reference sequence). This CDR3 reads CASSHGTVYEQYF. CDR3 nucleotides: TGTGCCAGCAGCCACGGGACTGTTTACGAGCAGTACTTC.

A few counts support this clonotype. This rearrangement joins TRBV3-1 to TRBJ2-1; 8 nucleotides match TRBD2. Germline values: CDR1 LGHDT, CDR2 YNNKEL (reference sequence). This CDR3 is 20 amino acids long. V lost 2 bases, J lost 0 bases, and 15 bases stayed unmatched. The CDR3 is CASSQPFSGRGKGSYNEQFF. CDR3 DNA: TGTGCCAGCAGCCAACCCTTCAGCGGGAGAGGGAAAGGCTCCTACAATGAGCAGTTCTTC.

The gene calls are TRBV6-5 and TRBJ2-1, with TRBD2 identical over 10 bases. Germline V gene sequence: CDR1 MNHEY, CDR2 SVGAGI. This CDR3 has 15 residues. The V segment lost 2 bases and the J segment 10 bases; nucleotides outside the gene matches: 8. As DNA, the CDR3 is TGTGCCAGCAGTTACGGGACTAGCGAGATAAGCGAGCAGTTCTTC. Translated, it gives CASSYGTSEISEQFF.

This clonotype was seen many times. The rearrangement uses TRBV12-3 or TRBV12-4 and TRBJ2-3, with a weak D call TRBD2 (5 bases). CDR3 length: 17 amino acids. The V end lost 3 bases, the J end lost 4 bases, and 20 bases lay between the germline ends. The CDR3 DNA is TGTGCCAGCAGTTTCCCTCTCGGACTCCCGGGGTCAGATACGCAGTATTTT. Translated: CASSFPLGLPGSDTQYF.

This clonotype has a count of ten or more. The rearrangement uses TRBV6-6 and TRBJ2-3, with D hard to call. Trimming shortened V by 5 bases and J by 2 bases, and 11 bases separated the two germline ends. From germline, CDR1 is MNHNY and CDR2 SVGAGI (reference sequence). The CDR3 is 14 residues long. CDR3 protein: CASSGFAVTDTQYF. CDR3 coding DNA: TGTGCCAGCAGTGGTTTTGCGGTCACAGATACGCAGTATTTT.

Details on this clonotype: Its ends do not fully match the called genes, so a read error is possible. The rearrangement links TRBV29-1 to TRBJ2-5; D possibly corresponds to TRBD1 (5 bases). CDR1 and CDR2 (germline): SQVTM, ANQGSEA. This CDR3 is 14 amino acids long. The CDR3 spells CSVSIGAAQETKYF. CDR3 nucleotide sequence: TGCAGCGTTTCCATAGGGGCAGCCCAAGAGACCAAGTACTTC.